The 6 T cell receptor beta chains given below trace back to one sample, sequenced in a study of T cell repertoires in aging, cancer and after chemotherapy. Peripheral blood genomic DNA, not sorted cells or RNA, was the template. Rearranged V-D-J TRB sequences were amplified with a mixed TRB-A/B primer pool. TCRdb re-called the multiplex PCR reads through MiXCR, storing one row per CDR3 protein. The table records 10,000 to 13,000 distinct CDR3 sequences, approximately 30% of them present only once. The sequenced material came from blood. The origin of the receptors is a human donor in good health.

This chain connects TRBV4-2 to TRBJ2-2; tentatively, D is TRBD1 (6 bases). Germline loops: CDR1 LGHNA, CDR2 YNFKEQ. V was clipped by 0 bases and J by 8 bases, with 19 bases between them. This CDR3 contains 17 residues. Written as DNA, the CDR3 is TGTGCCAGCAGCCAAGAGGAGGCAGGGGAATTATTGGGGGAGCTGTTTTTT. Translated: CASSQEEAGELLGELFF.

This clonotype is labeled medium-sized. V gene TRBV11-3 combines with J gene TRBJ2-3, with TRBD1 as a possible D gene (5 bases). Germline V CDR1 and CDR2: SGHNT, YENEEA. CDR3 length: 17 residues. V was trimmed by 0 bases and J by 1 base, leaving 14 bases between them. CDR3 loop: CASSLDEVGLGTDTQYF. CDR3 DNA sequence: TGTGCCAGCAGCTTAGATGAGGTGGGGCTCGGCACAGATACGCAGTATTTT.

The CDR3 loop is CASSLRGLGTNEKLFF. The CDR3 bases are TGTGCCAGCAGTTTAAGGGGGCTTGGGACTAATGAAAAACTGTTTTTT. The chain uses TRBV28 and TRBJ1-4; 7 bases agree with TRBD1. The J segment lost 2 bases and the V segment lost 2 bases, leaving 5 bases of the junction unmatched. The CDR3 has 16 amino acids. In germline, CDR1 is MDHEN, CDR2 SYDVKM.

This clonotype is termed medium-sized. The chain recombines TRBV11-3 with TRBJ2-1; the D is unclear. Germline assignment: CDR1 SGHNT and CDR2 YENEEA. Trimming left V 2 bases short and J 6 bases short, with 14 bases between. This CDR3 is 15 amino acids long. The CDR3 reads CASSLTRQPFNEQFF. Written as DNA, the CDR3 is TGTGCCAGCAGCTTAACCAGACAACCTTTCAATGAGCAGTTCTTC.

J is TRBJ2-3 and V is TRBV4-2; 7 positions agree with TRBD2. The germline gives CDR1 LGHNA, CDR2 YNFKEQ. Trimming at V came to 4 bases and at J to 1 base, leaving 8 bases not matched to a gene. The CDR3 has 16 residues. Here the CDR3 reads CASSPRAGDRTDTQYF. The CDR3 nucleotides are TGTGCCAGCAGCCCGCGGGCGGGGGACCGCACAGATACGCAGTATTTT.

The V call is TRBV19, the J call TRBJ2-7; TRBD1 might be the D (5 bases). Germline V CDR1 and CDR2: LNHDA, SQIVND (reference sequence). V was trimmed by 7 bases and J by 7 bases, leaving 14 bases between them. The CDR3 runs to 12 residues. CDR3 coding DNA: TGTGCCAGTAACATACAGGACGGGGAGCAGTACTTC. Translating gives CASNIQDGEQYF.